The rows below give T cell receptor beta chains drawn from one sample of a study of blood T cell repertoires in COVID-19. Sequencing used immunoSEQ multiplex PCR; TCRdb keeps in-frame clones, though not all of them. The repertoire holds 100,000 to 120,000 clones, with about 85% as singletons. Sequences were obtained from peripheral blood. The receptors come from a man over 45 with acute or convalescent COVID-19. Both conserved end residues are part of each CDR3. The D gene is left open where the match is weak. Where a row states a size, it is once, few, many or the class of an expanded clone; other rows omit it.

D: TRBD1; size: few; J: TRBJ1-2; V: TRBV28; DNA: TGTGCCAGCAGCCTCGGACAGGAAGTCTATGGCTACACCTTC; CDR3: CASSLGQEVYGYTF
D: NA; size: NA; J: TRBJ2-7; V: TRBV6-6; DNA: TGTGCCAGCAGAGGGGCTTACGAGCAGTACTTC; CDR3: CASRGAYEQYF
D: NA; size: NA; J: TRBJ1-1; V: TRBV5-1; DNA: TGCGCCAGCAGCTTGCGGTCAGGGTTGAACACTGAAGCTTTCTTT; CDR3: CASSLRSGLNTEAFF
D: NA; size: NA; J: TRBJ2-2; V: TRBV3-1/TRBV3-2; DNA: TGTGCCAGCACCAGGGGGGCCACCGGGGAGCTGTTTTTT; CDR3: CASTRGATGELFF
D: NA; size: NA; J: TRBJ1-2; V: TRBV9; DNA: TGTGCCAGCAGCGTAGAAGGGGGCTATGGCTACACCTTC; CDR3: CASSVEGGYGYTF
D: TRBD1; size: few; J: TRBJ1-1; V: TRBV28; DNA: TGTGCCAGCAGGGGGACAGGGTTATACACTGAAGCTTTCTTT; CDR3: CASRGTGLYTEAFF
D: NA; size: NA; J: TRBJ1-1; V: TRBV5-1; DNA: TGCGCCAGCAGCTCTCAGGGAATTAAGAACACTGAAGCTTTCTTT; CDR3: CASSSQGIKNTEAFF
D: NA; size: NA; J: TRBJ1-6; V: TRBV9; DNA: TGTGCCAGCAGCCCACAGGGATGGCTAAATTCACCCCTCCACTTT; CDR3: CASSPQGWLNSPLHF
D: NA; size: NA; J: TRBJ1-5; V: TRBV4-2; DNA: TGTGCCAGCAGCCAAGATATTGCGGGAGTCGGAGGGGATCAGCCCCAGCATTTT; CDR3: CASSQDIAGVGGDQPQHF
D: TRBD2; size: NA; J: TRBJ2-5; V: TRBV5-1; DNA: TGCGCCAGCAGCTCAGGAACTAGCGGCTACCAAGAGACCCAGTACTTC; CDR3: CASSSGTSGYQETQYF
D: NA; size: once; J: TRBJ1-1; V: TRBV13; DNA: TGTGCCAGCAGAAATACAGGGCGCCTGGCTGAAGCTTTCTTT; CDR3: CASRNTGRLAEAFF
D: TRBD1; size: NA; J: TRBJ1-2; V: TRBV2; DNA: TGTGCCAGCAGCGGGGGACAGGGGGATGGCTACACCTTC; CDR3: CASSGGQGDGYTF
D: TRBD1; size: NA; J: TRBJ1-5; V: TRBV28; DNA: TGTGCCGAATCCGGGACAGATAGCAATCAGCCCCAGCATTTT; CDR3: CAESGTDSNQPQHF
D: TRBD1; size: NA; J: TRBJ1-6; V: TRBV29-1; DNA: TGCAGCGTTGGGACAGGGAGGAATTCACCCCTCCACTTT; CDR3: CSVGTGRNSPLHF
D: TRBD2; size: NA; J: TRBJ2-3; V: TRBV11-2; DNA: TGTGCCAGCACCCCGGATGTATGGGGGAGGGAAGATACGCAGTATTTT; CDR3: CASTPDVWGREDTQYF
D: NA; size: NA; J: TRBJ1-1; V: TRBV3-1/TRBV3-2; DNA: TGTGCCAGCAGCCAATTCGCGGAAAATCCGGCTTTCTTT; CDR3: CASSQFAENPAFF
D: TRBD1; size: NA; J: TRBJ1-1; V: TRBV10-3; DNA: TGTGCCATCAGTCCAGGACAGGCGAACACTGAAGCTTTCTTT; CDR3: CAISPGQANTEAFF
D: NA; size: NA; J: TRBJ1-1; V: TRBV2; DNA: TGTGCCAGCAGTGACGCAGGAAATTCTGAAGCTTTCTTT; CDR3: CASSDAGNSEAFF
D: TRBD1; size: few; J: TRBJ2-7; V: TRBV7-9; DNA: TGTGCCTGCAAGACAGGGAGCTCATACGAGCAGTACTTC; CDR3: CACKTGSSYEQYF
D: TRBD1; size: NA; J: TRBJ2-3; V: TRBV29-1; DNA: TGCAGCGTTGAAGGGGGGACAGGGCCAGATACGCAGTATTTT; CDR3: CSVEGGTGPDTQYF
D: TRBD2; size: NA; J: TRBJ2-3; V: TRBV14; DNA: TGTGCCAGCAGCCAAATTTTATTACTCGGCGGGGGATACCCCACAGATACGCAGTATTTT; CDR3: CASSQILLLGGGYPTDTQYF
D: TRBD1; size: NA; J: TRBJ2-1; V: TRBV12-5; DNA: TGTGCTAGTGGTTCCCAAGACAGGGCACCCCCCAATGAGCAGTTCTTC; CDR3: CASGSQDRAPPNEQFF
D: TRBD2; size: once; J: TRBJ2-7; V: TRBV5-1; DNA: TGCGCCAGCAGCTTTACCAGCGGGGGTACCTACGAGCAGTACTTC; CDR3: CASSFTSGGTYEQYF
D: TRBD2; size: NA; J: TRBJ2-3; V: TRBV11-2; DNA: TGTGCCAGCAGGCTGGGACTAGCGGGGGCCGGAGATACGCAGTATTTT; CDR3: CASRLGLAGAGDTQYF
D: TRBD2; size: NA; J: TRBJ2-5; V: TRBV15; DNA: TGTGCCACCAGCAGAGATCTCCACGGGGGGGACCAAGAGACCCAGTACTTC; CDR3: CATSRDLHGGDQETQYF
D: NA; size: NA; J: TRBJ1-2; V: TRBV7-9; DNA: TGTGCCGGCCTCAGTGGCGGGGGCTACACCTTC; CDR3: CAGLSGGGYTF
D: TRBD1; size: NA; J: TRBJ2-5; V: TRBV28; DNA: TGTGCCAGCAGTCCCCGGGACAGAGAGACCCAGTACTTC; CDR3: CASSPRDRETQYF
D: NA; size: NA; J: TRBJ1-1; V: TRBV3-1/TRBV3-2; DNA: TGTGCCAGCAGCCACAGGGGTGACACTGAAGCTTTCTTT; CDR3: CASSHRGDTEAFF
D: NA; size: NA; J: TRBJ1-1; V: TRBV27; DNA: TGTGCCAGCAGTCACACTACAGGGAGCACTGAAGCTTTCTTT; CDR3: CASSHTTGSTEAFF
D: NA; size: NA; J: TRBJ2-3; V: TRBV30; DNA: TGTGCCTGGAGTAATTGGGGGCCCGCTGGCACAGATACGCAGTATTTT; CDR3: CAWSNWGPAGTDTQYF
D: NA; size: NA; J: TRBJ2-1; V: TRBV2; DNA: TGTGCCAGCAGCTCTATGGACTTCCGCGGTGCTTACAATGAGCAGTTCTTC; CDR3: CASSSMDFRGAYNEQFF
D: TRBD1; size: NA; J: TRBJ1-3; V: TRBV2; DNA: TGTGCCAGCTTTTCCGGGACAGGGAAATTGGTCATATATTTT; CDR3: CASFSGTGKLVIYF
D: NA; size: NA; J: TRBJ1-3; V: TRBV5-1; DNA: TGCGCCAGCAGCCAGGACACGAGCTCTGGAAACACCATATATTTT; CDR3: CASSQDTSSGNTIYF